This TCR beta chain was documented in a study of blood T cell repertoires in COVID-19. Sequenced by immunoSEQ multiplex PCR; TCRdb stores in-frame clones only, minus some. The profile covers fewer than 400,000 clones, with almost 90% appearing a single time and 2.5% to 3% taken by the ten largest. The trim removed 0 bases at V and 5 bases at J, leaving 6 bases unmatched. Germline V gene lookup returns CDR1 LGHNA and CDR2 YNFKEQ. CDR3 size: 15 residues. The sample consisted of peripheral blood. The TCR was taken from a woman aged 25 to 39 with COVID-19, enrolled during active disease. The rearrangement joins TRBV4-2 to TRBJ2-5, with 7 bases matching TRBD2. CDR3 loop: CASSQDLAGAETQYF. In DNA form, the CDR3 reads TGTGCCAGCAGCCAAGATTTGGCGGGAGCGGAGACCCAGTACTTC.